These T cell receptor beta chains were read from a single sample in a study of T cell changes during pregnancy in multiple sclerosis. Produced via immunoSEQ multiplex PCR; TCRdb's table is partial and in-frame only. The table has about 38,000 clones, over 90% seen once; the top ten hold about 0.39%. The source material was CD4+ T cells from peripheral blood mononuclear cells, sampled in the second trimester of pregnancy. The receptors come from a female donor with multiple sclerosis, enrolled in a pregnancy study. Each CDR3 is given with its conserved first and last residue. The D gene is left open where the match is weak. Some rows mark clone size as missing; the rest say once, few, many or name a class of expanded clone.

V gene	clone size	D gene	J gene	CDR3 DNA	CDR3 protein
TRBV7-3	-	-	TRBJ1-1	TGTGCCAGCAGCTTAAACCCTCCGGGGAGTTTGAACACTGAAGCTTTCTTT	CASSLNPPGSLNTEAFF
TRBV6-1	-	-	TRBJ2-7	TGTGCCAGCAGACTAACTGGCTGGAACTCCTACGAGCAGTACTTC	CASRLTGWNSYEQYF
TRBV19	-	TRBD1	TRBJ2-7	TGTGCCAGTACCCCGGGGGAAGGACAGGGGTACTACGAGCAGTACTTC	CASTPGEGQGYYEQYF
TRBV2	-	TRBD1	TRBJ1-2	TGTGCCAGCAGTTTCCCGGACAGGGGCTTCGTCTTC	CASSFPDRGFVF
TRBV10-3	-	TRBD1	TRBJ1-4	TGTGCCATCAGACAGACAGGGGATGAAAAACTGTTTTTT	CAIRQTGDEKLFF
TRBV19	-	-	TRBJ1-5	TGTGCCAGTAGTACCCCACAGGGTCTCTGGAGCAATCAGCCCCAGCATTTT	CASSTPQGLWSNQPQHF
TRBV28	once	TRBD1	TRBJ1-2	TGTGCCAGCAGAGCTGGGACAGCCTATGGCTACACCTTC	CASRAGTAYGYTF
TRBV29-1	-	-	TRBJ2-5	TGCAGCGGTACCGGGACAACCTCGGCCCAGTACTTC	CSGTGTTSAQYF
TRBV9	-	TRBD2	TRBJ2-7	TGTGCCAGCGGGCACGAGCGGGGGGCGGGGGAGCAGTACTTC	CASGHERGAGEQYF
TRBV28	-	-	TRBJ1-1	TGTGCCAGCACGTGGGGGGGTTCGAACACTGAAGCTTTCTTT	CASTWGGSNTEAFF
TRBV10-3	once	TRBD2	TRBJ2-1	TGTGCCATCAGTGAGTCGGGAGCGGGAGGGCCGAACGAGCAGTTCTTC	CAISESGAGGPNEQFF
TRBV28	-	-	TRBJ2-7	TGTGCCAGCAGGCAGGGCCCCTACGAGCAGTACTTC	CASRQGPYEQYF
TRBV7-9	-	-	TRBJ2-3	TGTGCCAGCAGCTTAGCGGGGAGACAACAGACGCAGTATTTT	CASSLAGRQQTQYF
TRBV30	-	TRBD2	TRBJ2-7	TGTGCCTGGAGCATCCGGGACTACCGATCCTACGAGCAGTACTTC	CAWSIRDYRSYEQYF
TRBV5-1	-	-	TRBJ2-7	TGCGCCAGCAGCCCGAGACAGGCGACCTACGAGCAGTACTTC	CASSPRQATYEQYF
TRBV18	-	-	TRBJ2-7	TGTGCCAGCTCACCTGATGCCGGTAAGAACGGCGAGCAGTACTTC	CASSPDAGKNGEQYF
TRBV29-1	-	TRBD1	TRBJ2-3	TGCAGCGTTGAACCCGGGACAGCCGGCACAGATACGCAGTATTTT	CSVEPGTAGTDTQYF
TRBV19	-	-	TRBJ1-1	TGTGCCAGTAGAGCCAAGGGGGGGCGGTCGAACACTGAAGCTTTCTTT	CASRAKGGRSNTEAFF
TRBV18	-	-	TRBJ1-1	TGTGCCAGCTCACCTAGGACAGAGGGATACACTGAAGCTTTCTTT	CASSPRTEGYTEAFF
TRBV6-6	few	-	TRBJ2-3	TGTGCCAGCATGGCTAGCGGCACAGATACGCAGTATTTT	CASMASGTDTQYF
TRBV7-9	-	-	TRBJ1-1	TGTGCCAGTGTAGTGAACACTGAAGCTTTCTTT	CASVVNTEAFF
TRBV6-1	-	-	TRBJ2-4	TGTGCCAGCAGTGAAGAATTCCGCCCCATCCCCGGCATTCAGTACTTC	CASSEEFRPIPGIQYF
TRBV12-5	-	TRBD2	TRBJ2-2	TGTGCTAGTGGTTTGGTCGCTGGGACTAGCGGGAACACCGGGGAGCTGTTTTTT	CASGLVAGTSGNTGELFF
TRBV18	-	TRBD2	TRBJ2-2	TGTGCCAGCTCACCACTGGGACTAGCGGGACCTAACACCGGGGAGCTGTTTTTT	CASSPLGLAGPNTGELFF
TRBV5-1	-	-	TRBJ2-2	TGCGCCAGCAGCTTGGCCATAACGAGGGTCGGCACCGGGGAGCTGTTTTTT	CASSLAITRVGTGELFF
TRBV7-6	-	TRBD1	TRBJ1-4	TGTGCCAGCAGCTTCTCTGGGACAGGGAGGTTAGGGACTAATGAAAAACTGTTTTTT	CASSFSGTGRLGTNEKLFF
TRBV9	-	-	TRBJ1-2	TGTGCCAGCAGCGTAGTAAGCAGGTCAGATGGTTCGGGCTACACCTTC	CASSVVSRSDGSGYTF
TRBV10-1	-	-	TRBJ2-1	TGCGCCAGCAGCGACCTCCGGGGTACCTACAATGAGCAGTTCTTC	CASSDLRGTYNEQFF
TRBV15	-	TRBD1	TRBJ2-5	TGTGCCACCAGCATAGGACAGGGGCGACAAGAGACCCAGTACTTC	CATSIGQGRQETQYF
TRBV6-1	-	TRBD1	TRBJ2-4	TGTGCCAGCCAAGGACAGGTACTAAACATTCAGTACTTC	CASQGQVLNIQYF
TRBV5-8	-	-	TRBJ1-4	TGTGCCAGCAGCTTGGCTTGGGGCCGTAATGAAAAACTGTTTTTT	CASSLAWGRNEKLFF
TRBV11-2	-	TRBD1	TRBJ2-7	TGTGCCAGCAGCCCTAGGGACAGAATCTACGAGCAGTACTTC	CASSPRDRIYEQYF
TRBV4-2	-	-	TRBJ2-2	TGTGCCAGCAGCCAGAGGACCACCGCGGGCGGGGAGCTGTTTTTT	CASSQRTTAGGELFF
TRBV7-9	-	-	TRBJ1-2	TGTGCCAGCAGCCCCCAGACTCTATATGGCTACACCTTC	CASSPQTLYGYTF
TRBV6-1	-	-	TRBJ2-7	TGTGCCAGCAGTGAATGGTTGGGAGGCAGGTCCCCCTACGAGCAGTACTTC	CASSEWLGGRSPYEQYF
TRBV4-3	-	TRBD1	TRBJ1-1	TGCGCCAGCAGCCATCAGGACAGGCCGAACACTGAAGCTTTCTTT	CASSHQDRPNTEAFF
TRBV11-2	-	-	TRBJ1-3	TGTGCCAGCAGCTCAACAGGTACCTCTGGAAACACCATATATTTT	CASSSTGTSGNTIYF
TRBV28	-	TRBD1	TRBJ2-4	TGTGCCAGCACCACAGGGGGCGCGGATCACAACATTCAGTACTTC	CASTTGGADHNIQYF
TRBV12-5	once	TRBD2	TRBJ2-3	TGTGCTAGTGGTTTAATGACTAGCGGGGCCGATACGCAGTATTTT	CASGLMTSGADTQYF
TRBV7-8	-	TRBD2	TRBJ2-1	TGTGCCAGCAGCTCCGGGACTAGCGGGAGTGACGATGAGCAGTTCTTC	CASSSGTSGSDDEQFF
TRBV28	-	TRBD2	TRBJ2-5	TGTGCCACCAATCTTAGCGGGAGGGGGGAGACCCAGTACTTC	CATNLSGRGETQYF
TRBV5-1	-	TRBD1	TRBJ2-2	TGCGCCAGCAGACAGGGGGCGAACGGGGAGCTGTTTTTT	CASRQGANGELFF
TRBV5-1	-	-	TRBJ1-1	TGCGCCAGCAGCCCCTGGGTCGGTTCTACAGCTTTGAACACTGAAGCTTTCTTT	CASSPWVGSTALNTEAFF
TRBV28	-	-	TRBJ2-7	TGTGCCAGCAGTAGTCAGGGGCGCGTGGTCATCGAGCAGTACTTC	CASSSQGRVVIEQYF
TRBV18	-	-	TRBJ1-2	TGTGCCAGCTCACCGGACACTTATGGCTACACCTTC	CASSPDTYGYTF